This T cell receptor beta chain was sequenced in a study of blood T cell repertoires in COVID-19. At the level of the study: Samples taken during acute and convalescent COVID-19 were collected in the United States, Italy and Spain. Sources were T cells, B-cell-depleted T cells, or PBMCs; the material itself was cDNA or gDNA.

Methods used by the authors: Cell counts per sample came from amplifying reference gene primers. Measured with immunoSEQ multiplex PCR; TCRdb has only the in-frame clones, and not every one. V, J and clone size are taken as reported in that table, and D and trimming were inferred from the DNA itself. The table has 280,000 or so clones, about 87% seen once. The clonotype was recovered from a woman in her 30s who had recovered from COVID-19. Sequencing was performed on peripheral blood.

CDR3 residues: CASSTLAAERNEQFF. The CDR3 nucleotides read TGTGCCAGCAGCACACTAGCGGCGGAGAGGAATGAGCAGTTCTTC. This chain links TRBV6-5 with TRBJ2-1; 8 positions match TRBD2. Losses at the gene ends were 6 bases for V and 7 bases for J; bases not matched to a gene: 11. CDR3 size: 15 residues. Germline V gene sequence: CDR1 MNHEY, CDR2 SVGAGI.